This T cell receptor (beta chain) was captured in a study of T-cell memory formation after mild COVID-19. Study-wide points: Mainly CM and EM harbored the contracting CD4+ clones; mainly EMRA harbored the CD8+ ones. Clones shrinking from day 15 to 85 showed even CD4/CD8 mixes; later expanders tilted CD4+.

TCRdb re-derived calls from the 5' RACE reads in MiXCR, one entry per CDR3 protein. The top ten clones hold around 13% of a sample with more than 350,000 distinct CDR3 sequences, roughly 21% of them seen once. V dropped 1 base and J dropped 1 base, with 19 bases sitting between them. Germline CDR1 is SGHTA and CDR2 is FQGNSA. The CDR3 has 19 amino acids. A note on this clonotype: Its matching antigen is unknown.

This TCR derives from an adult woman who had mild COVID-19 (a few samples of this study predate the infection). Cell type and time point are not known. The V and J genes are TRBV7-2 and TRBJ2-2; TRBD2 might be the D (5 bases). The sample taken for sequencing was PBMCs or a T cell subset sorted from them (not recorded which). CDR3 nucleotides: TGTGCCAGCAGCTTAGGGCACAGAGGGATACTCCTGAACACCGGGGAGCTGTTTTTT. Translating it yields CASSLGHRGILLNTGELFF.